These 15 T cell receptor beta chains were all obtained from the same sample, sequenced in a study of cytomegalovirus exposure and HLA in healthy donors (dated by TCRdb to the late 2010s). The receptor library was made with the immunoSEQ multiplex PCR assay. A mixture of 60 forward primers for TCR Vbeta segments and 13 reverse primers for TCR Jbeta segments was used in the multiplex PCR. As stored in TCRdb, this immuneACCESS dataset retains in-frame rearrangements with V and J assigned. A fraction of the clones does not appear; measured against another copy, unresolved V genes explain less than half of the discrepancy, and the remainder lacks a known reason. The table kept for this sample lists 35,000 to 45,000 clones. Jointly, the top ten make up approximately 10% of the sample. The sample consisted of PBMCs. The source of these receptors is a man aged 35-49 years in good health and CMV-seropositive.

The chain uses TRBV7-2 and TRBJ2-1, with 7 bases that match TRBD1. V dropped 5 bases and J dropped 7; count of bases not matched to a gene: 14. The CDR3 loop spans 16 amino acids. The germline V gene has CDR1 SGHTA and CDR2 FQGNSA. CDR3 DNA: TGTGCCAGCAGCACAGGGGTTCTTAGGGGTATGAATGAGCAGTTCTTC. This gives the protein CASSTGVLRGMNEQFF.

V and J are TRBV10-3 and TRBJ2-2, with a weak D call TRBD2 (6 bases). Germline CDR1 is ENHRY and CDR2 is SYGVKD. Trimming removed 7 bases at V and 1 base at J, with 19 bases between. The CDR3 is 17 amino acids. In DNA, the CDR3 is TGTGCCATCACCTCGGGACTCAATCACAGGAACACCGGGGAGCTGTTTTTT. Encoded protein: CAITSGLNHRNTGELFF.

The CDR3 sequence: CAWIRGLRGEKLFF. The CDR3 DNA follows: TGTGCCTGGATCCGGGGCCTCAGGGGTGAAAAACTGTTTTTT. The chain combines TRBV30 with TRBJ1-4; D is possibly TRBD1 (6 bases). CDR1 and CDR2 (germline): GTSNPN, SVGIG (reference sequence). V was cut by 4 bases and J by 7 bases, with 16 bases left in between. The CDR3 sequence is 14 residues long.

A remark on this clone: At one end, the junction sequence differs from germline, possibly due to a read error. V usage is TRBV7-9 and J usage is TRBJ2-7; TRBD1 agrees at 7 bases. The CDR3 has 15 residues. The germline V gene encodes CDR1 SEHNR and CDR2 FQNEAQ (reference sequence). CDR3 region: CAGRRQGTPSYEQYF. The CDR3 DNA is TGTGCCGGCAGACGACAGGGAACACCCTCCTACGAGCAGTACTTC.

V is TRBV18 and J is TRBJ2-3; D uncertain. The V and J ends lost 1 base and 2 bases respectively, with 10 bases between them. The CDR3 is made up of 15 amino acids. Germline V lookup: CDR1 KGHSH, CDR2 LQKENI. CDR3 region: CASSPRSQVTDTQYF. For the CDR3, the DNA is TGTGCCAGCTCACCACGCTCGCAGGTCACAGATACGCAGTATTTT.

The chain links TRBV5-1 to TRBJ2-3; 10 bases match TRBD2. Germline trimming cut 0 bases from V and 2 bases from J; bases unmatched to any gene: 3. Germline V CDR1 and CDR2: SGHRS, YFSETQ. CDR3 length equals 16 residues. CDR3: CASSLELAGPTDTQYF. CDR3 DNA: TGCGCCAGCAGCTTGGAACTAGCGGGACCCACAGATACGCAGTATTTT.

The genes are TRBV5-5 and TRBJ2-7; maybe TRBD1 (6 bases). V gave up 0 bases and J gave up 3 bases, with 13 bases separating them. The V gene's germline CDR1 is SGHKS and CDR2 YYEKEE (reference sequence). CDR3 length equals 15 residues. CDR3 amino acids: CASSLGSGANYEQYF. The DNA of the CDR3 is TGTGCCAGCAGCTTGGGGTCAGGGGCAAACTACGAGCAGTACTTC.

This rearrangement joins TRBV27 to TRBJ2-7, with 9 positions matching TRBD2. CDR1 is MNHEY and CDR2 is SMNVEV in the germline V gene (reference sequence). This CDR3 comprises 14 residues. The trim removed 3 bases at V and 5 bases at J, leaving 5 bases unmatched. The CDR3 is CASSFQGGGDEQYF. The CDR3 coding sequence is TGTGCCAGCAGTTTTCAGGGCGGGGGGGACGAGCAGTACTTC.

V and J are TRBV29-1 and TRBJ2-1, with 7 nucleotides matching TRBD2. After removal of 3 bases from V and 5 bases from J, the junction contained 7 bases not matched to a gene. CDR1 and CDR2 from the germline V gene are SQVTM and ANQGSEA. This CDR3 region has 14 residues. For the CDR3, the DNA is TGCAGCGTTGAGGGACTACCCGGCCACAATGAGCAGTTCTTC. This translates into CSVEGLPGHNEQFF.

The V gene is TRBV7-2, the J gene TRBJ2-7; 9 bases fit TRBD2. There are 15 residues in the CDR3. Germline trimming cut 4 bases from V and 3 bases from J; bases unmatched to any gene: 7. Germline V gene sequence: CDR1 SGHTA, CDR2 FQGNSA. The DNA for the CDR3 is TGTGCCAGCAGCTCCTCGAGCGGGGGGAGCTACGAGCAGTACTTC. This translates into CASSSSSGGSYEQYF.

The chain carries TRBV7-2 and TRBJ2-7; TRBD1 is a possible D gene (6 bases). Trimming removed 7 bases from V and 6 bases from J, with 22 bases in between. Germline V gene lookup returns CDR1 SGHTA and CDR2 FQGNSA. CDR3 length equals 15 residues. CDR3 in amino acids: CASNRGGASETEQYF. CDR3 nucleotide sequence: TGTGCCAGCAACAGAGGGGGAGCCTCCGAGACCGAGCAGTACTTC. The whole variable domain, filled in from reference TRBV7-2 and TRBJ2-7, reads GAGVSQSPSNKVTEKGKDVELRCDPISGHTALYWYRQSLGQGLEFLIYFQGNSAPDKSGLPSDRFSAERTGGSVSTLTIQRTQQEDSAVYLCASNRGGASETEQYFGPGTRLTVT.

The genes are TRBV19 and TRBJ2-7; D not resolved. Trimming left V 4 bases short and J 3 bases short, with 10 bases between. In germline, CDR1 is LNHDA, CDR2 SQIVND (reference sequence). The CDR3 loop spans 13 amino acids. CDR3 sequence: CASSSRQVYEQYF. The CDR3 nucleotides read TGTGCCAGTAGTAGCCGGCAGGTCTACGAGCAGTACTTC. The variable domain in full, with the rest retrieved from reference TRBV19 and TRBJ2-7, is DGGITQSPKYLFRKEGQNVTLSCEQNLNHDAMYWYRQDPGQGLRLIYYSQIVNDFQKGDIAEGYSVSREKKESFPLTVTSAQKNPTAFYLCASSSRQVYEQYFGPGTRLTVT.

The chain has TRBV28 and TRBJ1-1; 9 positions agree with TRBD1. Germline assignment: CDR1 MDHEN and CDR2 SYDVKM. There are 16 residues in the CDR3. The junction had 8 bases not matched to a gene; V was cut back by 5 bases and J by 1 base. CDR3 coding DNA: TGTGCCAGCAGTGGAGGGGACAGGGCTCGGAACACTGAAGCTTTCTTT. Translating gives CASSGGDRARNTEAFF.

This rearrangement joins TRBV19 to TRBJ2-1, with TRBD2 as a possible D gene (6 bases). Germline V gives CDR1 LNHDA, CDR2 SQIVND (reference sequence). Trimming removed 4 bases from V and 4 bases from J, with 17 bases in between. This CDR3 spans 16 amino acids. This chain's CDR3 is CASSNAGLKTYNEQFF. CDR3 DNA sequence: TGTGCCAGTAGTAACGCGGGACTCAAGACTTACAATGAGCAGTTCTTC. The entire variable domain, with the rest obtained from reference TRBV19 and TRBJ2-1, is as follows: DGGITQSPKYLFRKEGQNVTLSCEQNLNHDAMYWYRQDPGQGLRLIYYSQIVNDFQKGDIAEGYSVSREKKESFPLTVTSAQKNPTAFYLCASSNAGLKTYNEQFFGPGTRLTVL.

The chain is built from TRBV29-1 and TRBJ2-1; TRBD1 might be the D (6 bases). V was trimmed by 5 bases and J by 5 bases, leaving 16 bases between them. The germline CDR1 and CDR2 sequences are SQVTM and ANQGSEA. The CDR3 loop spans 14 amino acids. CDR3 amino acids: CSVQGGAGHNEQFF. CDR3 coding DNA: TGCAGCGTTCAAGGGGGAGCAGGCCACAATGAGCAGTTCTTC.